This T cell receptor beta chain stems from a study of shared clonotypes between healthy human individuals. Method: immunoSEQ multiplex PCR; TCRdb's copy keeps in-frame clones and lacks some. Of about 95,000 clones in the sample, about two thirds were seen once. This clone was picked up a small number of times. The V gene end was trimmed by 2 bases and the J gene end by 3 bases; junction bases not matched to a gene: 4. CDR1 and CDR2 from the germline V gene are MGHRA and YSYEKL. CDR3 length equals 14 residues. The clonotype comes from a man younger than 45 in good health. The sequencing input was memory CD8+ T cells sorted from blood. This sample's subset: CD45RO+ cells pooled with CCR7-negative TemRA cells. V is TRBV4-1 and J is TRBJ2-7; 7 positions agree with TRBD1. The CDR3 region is CASSQINRGYEQYF. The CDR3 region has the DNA TGCGCCAGCAGCCAAATCAACAGGGGCTACGAGCAGTACTTC.